The 23 T cell receptor beta chains in this list originate from one sample, sequenced in a study of memory CD4+ T cells and cytomegalovirus serostatus. Only in-frame clones appear in the TCRdb table, and some are missing; sequencing was by immunoSEQ multiplex PCR. The profile shows roughly 56,000 clones, more than 75% of them singletons. The sort gate was single viable CD3+CD4+CD8-CD45RO+ cells for memory CD4+ T cells. The sequenced material came from memory CD4+ T cells from blood. Receptors originate from an adult in good health and CMV-seronegative.

The chain is built from TRBV4-2 and TRBJ1-6, with TRBD1 matching over 7 bases. Trimming cost V 1 base and J 6 bases; bases outside gene matches: 3. Germline assignment: CDR1 LGHNA and CDR2 YNFKEQ. The CDR3 loop spans 15 amino acids. The CDR3 region has the DNA TGTGCCAGCAGCCAAGGGGGACAGTTTAATTCACCCCTCCACTTT. Protein product: CASSQGGQFNSPLHF.

V usage is TRBV7-3 and J usage is TRBJ1-1; D unclear. Trimming pared 8 bases from V and 0 bases from J, leaving 10 bases between. CDR1 SGHTA and CDR2 FQGTGA come from the germline V gene. The CDR3 totals 13 residues. CDR3 bases: TGTGCCAGCGGACGAAACATGAACACTGAAGCTTTCTTT. Residues: CASGRNMNTEAFF.

The V call is TRBV4-3, the J call TRBJ1-2; D may be TRBD1 (6 bases). The V end was cut by 1 base, the J end by 4 bases, with 13 bases between. Germline lookup yields CDR1 LGHNA and CDR2 YSLEER. The CDR3 is 15 residues long. CDR3: CASSQASGAPYGYTF. DNA of the CDR3: TGCGCCAGCAGCCAAGCTTCAGGGGCTCCCTATGGCTACACCTTC.

There are many counts of this clone. This sequence joins TRBV29-1 and TRBJ1-2; D is unclear. V shed 6 bases and J shed 5 bases, with 13 bases lying between them. CDR1 is SQVTM, CDR2 ANQGSEA, per germline. The CDR3 spans 12 residues. CDR3 amino acids: CSVMDGPYGYTF. The CDR3 coding sequence is TGCAGCGTGATGGACGGACCTTATGGCTACACCTTC.

This chain uses TRBV5-1 with TRBJ1-3; no firm D call. V lost 3 bases and J lost 1, with 14 bases in between. Germline CDR1 and CDR2: SGHRS and YFSETQ. The CDR3 contains 16 residues. CDR3 amino acids: CASSWLTSGSGNTIYF. Here the CDR3 DNA reads TGCGCCAGCAGCTGGCTGACGTCCGGATCTGGAAACACCATATATTTT.

The gene calls are TRBV29-1 and TRBJ1-4, with 7 bases fitting TRBD1. Germline V gene sequence: CDR1 SQVTM, CDR2 ANQGSEA. The CDR3 is 13 residues long. V lost 7 bases to trimming and J lost 3 bases; unmatched junction nucleotides: 5. The CDR3 sequence is CSAKQGSNEKLFF. The CDR3 DNA sequence: TGCAGCGCTAAACAGGGGTCTAATGAAAAACTGTTTTTT.

The chain uses TRBV6-5 and TRBJ2-6; a possible D gene is TRBD1 (5 bases). The V end lost 6 bases, the J end lost 1 base, and 10 bases lay between the germline ends. The germline V gene has CDR1 MNHEY and CDR2 SVGAGI. This CDR3 spans 15 amino acids. The CDR3 here is CASSSPGSGANVLTF. CDR3 nucleotides: TGTGCCAGCAGCAGTCCAGGGTCTGGGGCCAACGTCCTGACTTTC.

V is TRBV9 and J is TRBJ1-3; D is uncertain. The germline V and J ends were trimmed by 2 bases and 0 bases, with 15 bases remaining between them. The CDR3 has 17 amino acids. Per germline, CDR1 SGDLS and CDR2 YYNGEE. This CDR3 is CASSVTPTAPSGNTIYF. CDR3 nucleotides: TGTGCCAGCAGCGTTACCCCCACGGCCCCCTCTGGAAACACCATATATTTT. Together with reference TRBV9 and TRBJ1-3, the CDR3 gives the full variable domain: DSGVTQTPKHLITATGQRVTLRCSPRSGDLSVYWYQQSLDQGLQFLIQYYNGEERAKGNILERFSAQQFPDLHSELNLSSLELGDSALYFCASSVTPTAPSGNTIYFGEGSWLTVV.

The rearrangement uses TRBV30 and TRBJ1-1; D unresolved. The CDR3 extends over 11 amino acids. The germline V and J ends were trimmed by 5 bases and 1 base, with 5 bases remaining between them. The germline V gene encodes CDR1 GTSNPN and CDR2 SVGIG (reference sequence). DNA of the CDR3: TGTGCCTGGTTAAAGAACACTGAAGCTTTCTTT. This codes for CAWLKNTEAFF. The complete variable domain, with remaining parts taken from reference TRBV30 and TRBJ1-1, reads SQTIHQWPATLVQPVGSPLSLECTVEGTSNPNLYWYRQAAGRGLQLLFYSVGIGQISSEVPQNLSASRPQDRQFILSSKKLLLSDSGFYLCAWLKNTEAFFGQGTRLTVV.

The chain uses TRBV10-3 and TRBJ1-2; 7 positions agree with TRBD1. Germline assignment: CDR1 ENHRY and CDR2 SYGVKD. The length of the CDR3 is 11 residues. V gave up 9 bases and J gave up 3 bases; unmatched junction bases: 1. CDR3 nucleotide sequence: TGTGCCATACAGGGGTACTATGGCTACACCTTC. Translated: CAIQGYYGYTF.

The rearrangement links TRBV6-4 to TRBJ2-2, with 9 nucleotides matching TRBD1. Germline V gene data show CDR1 as MRHNA and CDR2 as SNTAGT. The CDR3 contains 15 residues. V was clipped by 3 bases and J by 1 base; unmatched bases: 0. CDR3 coding DNA: TGTGCCAGCAGTGAGGGACAGGGGAACACCGGGGAGCTGTTTTTT. Translation gives CASSEGQGNTGELFF.

The chain employs TRBV28 and TRBJ2-7; 7 bases fit TRBD1. This CDR3 is 15 amino acids long. The germline V gene encodes CDR1 MDHEN and CDR2 SYDVKM. V shed 5 bases, J shed 2 bases, and the junction held 9 bases outside the gene matches. DNA of the CDR3: TGTGCCAGCAGTACCGCGACAGGGTGGACCTACGAGCAGTACTTC. This encodes CASSTATGWTYEQYF.

This clone showed up just once. This chain links TRBV6-5 with TRBJ2-1, with 11 bases lining up with TRBD2. This CDR3 has 15 amino acids. Germline loops: CDR1 MNHEY, CDR2 SVGAGI. Trimming took 6 bases from V and 11 from J; bases not matched to a gene: 12. This CDR3 is CASRHLAGGDRQQFF. The DNA of the CDR3 is TGTGCCAGCAGACATCTAGCGGGGGGAGATCGGCAGCAGTTCTTC.

This chain joins TRBV9 and TRBJ2-2, with D uncertain. V lost 1 base and J 5 bases, leaving 3 bases between the germline ends. Germline CDR1 SGDLS, CDR2 YYNGEE. The length of the CDR3 is 12 residues. The CDR3 DNA is TGTGCCAGCAGCGTACGAACCGGGGAGCTGTTTTTT. It codes for CASSVRTGELFF.

This clone came up once. This chain uses TRBV2 with TRBJ2-3, with 12 bases that match TRBD1. V was pared by 5 bases and J by 0 bases, with 3 bases of the junction left unmatched. From germline, CDR1 is SNHLY and CDR2 FYNNEI. CDR3 size: 16 residues. DNA of the CDR3: TGTGCCAGCAGTAGGGGACAGGGGGCGAGCACAGATACGCAGTATTTT. Its protein is CASSRGQGASTDTQYF.

This sequence joins TRBV7-2 and TRBJ1-1; no firm D call. This CDR3 contains 15 residues. Trimming left V 0 bases short and J 6 bases short, with 14 bases between. Germline V gene data show CDR1 as SGHTA and CDR2 as FQGNSA. CDR3 sequence (DNA): TGTGCCAGCAGCTTAGCCATGGTCAGTCGGGCTGAAGCTTTCTTT. Translation: CASSLAMVSRAEAFF.

In this sample, this clone turned up once. The sample carries other DNA sequences with the same CDR3. This chain connects TRBV9 to TRBJ1-2; tentatively, D is TRBD1 (5 bases). This CDR3 region has 14 residues. Germline V gene data show CDR1 as SGDLS and CDR2 as YYNGEE. Trimming took 0 bases from V and 0 from J, leaving 6 bases between them. For the CDR3, the DNA is TGTGCCAGCAGCGTAGGGGGGGCTAACTATGGCTACACCTTC. Translated: CASSVGGANYGYTF.

Worth noting for this clone: Other DNA sequences in this sample translate to the same CDR3. This sequence joins TRBV7-3 and TRBJ2-2; no firm D call. Trimming cost V 6 bases and J 1 base, with 6 bases left between them. Germline CDR1 and CDR2: SGHTA and FQGTGA. There are 13 residues in the CDR3. The CDR3 DNA is TGTGCCAGCAGGGACCGGAACACCGGGGAGCTGTTTTTT. Residues: CASRDRNTGELFF.

The count of this clone is one. This chain uses TRBV5-5 with TRBJ2-2, with D uncertain. With 1 base removed from V and 0 bases from J, the gap between germline ends came to 7 bases. This CDR3 spans 15 amino acids. Germline V gene lookup returns CDR1 SGHKS and CDR2 YYEKEE (reference sequence). The CDR3 DNA sequence: TGTGCCAGCAGCTTGCAGGCAGCGAACACCGGGGAGCTGTTTTTT. It is translated as CASSLQAANTGELFF.

The V call is TRBV18, the J call TRBJ1-6, with no clear D. The V end lost 5 bases, the J end lost 10 bases, and 18 bases lay between the germline ends. This CDR3 region has 15 residues. Per the germline V gene, CDR1 is KGHSH and CDR2 is LQKENI. CDR3 region: CASSLDGGSRSPLHF. The CDR3 DNA reads TGTGCCAGCTCATTGGATGGCGGGTCGCGGTCACCCCTCCACTTT.

The CDR3 is CASSSPPGGEQYF. The CDR3 DNA reads TGTGCCAGCAGTTCACCACCCGGGGGCGAGCAGTACTTC. The V call is TRBV28, the J call TRBJ2-7; tentative D call: TRBD2 (6 bases). The CDR3 length is 13 residues. Per germline, CDR1 MDHEN and CDR2 SYDVKM. V was clipped by 4 bases and J by 6 bases, with 13 bases between them.

The chain uses TRBV6-6 and TRBJ1-5; 9 bases fit TRBD1. CDR3 size: 14 residues. Per the germline V gene, CDR1 is MNHNY and CDR2 is SVGAGI (reference sequence). J gave up 6 bases and V 6 bases, and 6 bases lay outside the gene matches. CDR3 sequence: CASSRGTGSQPQHF. Written as DNA, the CDR3 is TGTGCCAGCAGCCGCGGGACAGGGAGTCAGCCCCAGCATTTT.

CDR3 sequence: CASSQVRRDGSNEKLFF. The CDR3, as DNA: TGCGCCAGCAGCCAAGTCCGCCGGGACGGATCTAATGAAAAACTGTTTTTT. The chain links TRBV4-3 to TRBJ1-4; D is possibly TRBD1 (5 bases). CDR1 and CDR2 (germline): LGHNA, YSLEER. The V and J ends lost 1 base and 3 bases respectively, with 15 bases between them. CDR3 length: 17 amino acids.